This is a list of T cell receptor beta chains from one sample in a study of control samples from healthy donors and cancer patients. Here immunoSEQ multiplex PCR was the method, and the copy in TCRdb shows in-frame clones only, minus some. The table lists tens of thousands of clones, around 87% of them singletons. Sequenced material: PBMCs. These receptors came from a woman aged 50 to 60 with head and neck cancer. The CDR3 runs from the conserved cysteine through the conserved F or W. Each record gives: V gene, D gene, clone size, J gene, CDR3 protein, CDR3 DNA. The D gene is left open where the match is weak. Some rows have no size entry. The others give once, few or many, or a class for an expanded clone.

V: TRBV11-2
D: .
size: .
J: TRBJ2-5
CDR3: CASGSEGPRETQYF
DNA: TGTGCCAGCGGTTCGGAGGGGCCACGCGAGACCCAGTACTTC

V: TRBV5-5
D: TRBD1
size: once
J: TRBJ1-1
CDR3: CASSLGGTALMNTEAFF
DNA: TGTGCCAGCAGCTTGGGGGGGACAGCCCTCATGAACACTGAAGCTTTCTTT

V: TRBV10-3
D: .
size: .
J: TRBJ2-1
CDR3: CAISDQGGQSGQFF
DNA: TGTGCCATCAGTGATCAGGGGGGGCAATCTGGGCAGTTCTTC

V: TRBV2
D: TRBD2
size: .
J: TRBJ2-7
CDR3: CASSEGLARVEQYF
DNA: TGTGCCAGCAGTGAAGGACTAGCTAGGGTCGAGCAGTACTTC

V: TRBV29-1
D: TRBD2
size: .
J: TRBJ2-7
CDR3: CSVASSGSYEQYF
DNA: TGCAGCGTTGCATCTAGCGGCTCCTACGAGCAGTACTTC

V: TRBV9
D: TRBD2
size: .
J: TRBJ2-1
CDR3: CASSPEGLVYNEQFF
DNA: TGTGCCAGCAGCCCCGAGGGACTAGTCTACAATGAGCAGTTCTTC

V: TRBV3-1/TRBV3-2
D: .
size: .
J: TRBJ1-3
CDR3: CASSQEGGLSGNTIYF
DNA: TGTGCCAGCAGCCAAGAGGGGGGGCTCTCTGGAAACACCATATATTTT

V: TRBV2
D: .
size: .
J: TRBJ2-7
CDR3: CASSYGSLDNEQYF
DNA: TGTGCCAGCAGTTACGGATCACTTGATAACGAGCAGTACTTC

V: TRBV7-8
D: TRBD1
size: .
J: TRBJ1-5
CDR3: CASSTSPQGAGGVGNQPQHF
DNA: TGTGCCAGCAGCACCTCCCCCCAGGGGGCAGGGGGTGTTGGCAATCAGCCCCAGCATTTT

V: TRBV4-3
D: .
size: few
J: TRBJ1-2
CDR3: CASSQDFREAGHGYTF
DNA: TGCGCCAGCAGCCAAGATTTTCGGGAAGCGGGACATGGCTACACCTTC

V: TRBV18
D: TRBD1
size: once
J: TRBJ2-5
CDR3: CASSQGQGEMETQYF
DNA: TGTGCCAGCTCACAAGGACAGGGGGAGATGGAGACCCAGTACTTC

V: TRBV3-1/TRBV3-2
D: .
size: .
J: TRBJ1-1
CDR3: CASSHGDTGNTEAFF
DNA: TGTGCCAGCAGCCATGGGGACACGGGGAACACTGAAGCTTTCTTT

V: TRBV5-1
D: .
size: .
J: TRBJ1-1
CDR3: CASSSGRTNTEAFF
DNA: TGCGCCAGCAGCTCGGGACGAACGAACACTGAAGCTTTCTTT

V: TRBV3-1/TRBV3-2
D: TRBD2
size: once
J: TRBJ2-7
CDR3: CASSPMLLGAGDEQYF
DNA: TGTGCCAGCAGCCCCATGCTCCTAGGAGCGGGGGACGAGCAGTACTTC

V: TRBV18
D: TRBD1
size: .
J: TRBJ2-7
CDR3: CASSPRAAGTGDSYEQYF
DNA: TGTGCCAGCTCACCACGGGCGGCTGGGACAGGCGACTCCTACGAGCAGTACTTC

V: TRBV5-1
D: .
size: .
J: TRBJ1-1
CDR3: CASRAGQVNTEAFF
DNA: TGCGCCAGCAGAGCTGGGCAGGTGAACACTGAAGCTTTCTTT

V: TRBV18
D: TRBD1
size: .
J: TRBJ2-5
CDR3: CASSPGTGEETQYF
DNA: TGTGCCAGCTCACCAGGGACAGGGGAGGAGACCCAGTACTTC

V: TRBV5-6
D: .
size: .
J: TRBJ2-2
CDR3: CASSPTSGTGELFF
DNA: TGTGCCAGCAGCCCGACAAGTGGTACCGGGGAGCTGTTTTTT

V: TRBV5-1
D: TRBD1
size: once
J: TRBJ2-2
CDR3: CASSRQGEGGELFF
DNA: TGCGCCAGCAGTCGACAGGGAGAGGGCGGGGAGCTGTTTTTT

V: TRBV5-4
D: TRBD2
size: .
J: TRBJ2-7
CDR3: CASSLRTGGSYEQYF
DNA: TGTGCCAGCAGCTTGAGGACGGGGGGATCCTACGAGCAGTACTTC

V: TRBV11-2
D: .
size: .
J: TRBJ2-7
CDR3: CASSLGAVYF
DNA: TGTGCCAGCAGCTTAGGGGCTGTGTACTTC

V: TRBV5-1
D: TRBD1
size: .
J: TRBJ2-2
CDR3: CASSFGRGSTGELFF
DNA: TGCGCCAGCAGCTTCGGCAGGGGGTCCACCGGGGAGCTGTTTTTT

V: TRBV6-6
D: .
size: .
J: TRBJ1-5
CDR3: CASSYLAREGQPQHF
DNA: TGTGCCAGCAGTTACCTGGCGAGGGAGGGTCAGCCCCAGCATTTT

V: TRBV15
D: TRBD2
size: .
J: TRBJ2-4
CDR3: CATSREGSGGRNIQYF
DNA: TGTGCCACCAGCAGAGAGGGGAGCGGGGGGAGAAACATTCAGTACTTC

V: TRBV6-5
D: .
size: .
J: TRBJ2-1
CDR3: CASSYDGDGEQFF
DNA: TGTGCCAGCAGTTACGACGGAGACGGGGAGCAGTTCTTC